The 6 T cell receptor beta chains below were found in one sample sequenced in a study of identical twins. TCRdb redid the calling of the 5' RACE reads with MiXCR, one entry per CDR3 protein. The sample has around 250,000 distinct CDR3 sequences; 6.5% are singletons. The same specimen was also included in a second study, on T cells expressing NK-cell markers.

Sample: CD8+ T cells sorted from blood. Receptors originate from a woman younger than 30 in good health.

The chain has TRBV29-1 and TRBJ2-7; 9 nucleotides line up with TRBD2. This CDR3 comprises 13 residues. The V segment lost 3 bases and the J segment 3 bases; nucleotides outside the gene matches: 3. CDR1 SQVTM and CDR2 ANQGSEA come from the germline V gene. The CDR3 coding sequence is TGCAGCGTTGATAGCGGGAGTGGCTACGAGCAGTACTTC. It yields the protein CSVDSGSGYEQYF.

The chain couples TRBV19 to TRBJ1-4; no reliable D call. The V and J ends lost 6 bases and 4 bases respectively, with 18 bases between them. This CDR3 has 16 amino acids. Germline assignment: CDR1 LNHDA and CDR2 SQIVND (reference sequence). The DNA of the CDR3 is TGTGCCAGTAGGATACGTTACGGGATAGTTAATGAAAAACTGTTTTTT. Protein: CASRIRYGIVNEKLFF.

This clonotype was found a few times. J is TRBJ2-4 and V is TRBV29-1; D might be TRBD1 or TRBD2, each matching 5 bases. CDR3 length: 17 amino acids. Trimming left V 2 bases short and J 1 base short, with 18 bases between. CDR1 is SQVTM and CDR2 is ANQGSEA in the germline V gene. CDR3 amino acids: CSVESWDPKEAKNIQYF. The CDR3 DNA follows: TGCAGCGTTGAAAGCTGGGACCCCAAGGAGGCCAAAAACATTCAGTACTTC.

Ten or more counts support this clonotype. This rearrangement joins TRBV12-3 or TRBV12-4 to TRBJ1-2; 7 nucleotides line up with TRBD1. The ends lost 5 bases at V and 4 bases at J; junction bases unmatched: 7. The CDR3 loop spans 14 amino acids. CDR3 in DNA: TGTGCCAGCAGTGGCCGGGACAGCCTCTATGGCTACACCTTC. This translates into CASSGRDSLYGYTF.

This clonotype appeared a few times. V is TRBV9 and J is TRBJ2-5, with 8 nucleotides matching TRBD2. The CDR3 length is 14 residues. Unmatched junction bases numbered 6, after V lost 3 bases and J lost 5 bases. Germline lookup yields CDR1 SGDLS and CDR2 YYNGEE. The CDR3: CASSAGGAAETQYF. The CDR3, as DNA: TGTGCCAGCAGCGCCGGGGGGGCCGCGGAGACCCAGTACTTC.

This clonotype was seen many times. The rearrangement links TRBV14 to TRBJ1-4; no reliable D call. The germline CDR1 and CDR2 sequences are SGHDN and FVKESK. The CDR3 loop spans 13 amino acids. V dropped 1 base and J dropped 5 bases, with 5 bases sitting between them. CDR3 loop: CASSQGWNEKLFF. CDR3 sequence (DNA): TGTGCCAGCAGCCAAGGGTGGAATGAAAAACTGTTTTTT.